This passage covers 20 T cell receptor beta chains from one sample sequenced in a study of control samples from healthy donors and cancer patients. Some clones are missing from TCRdb's copy, which holds only in-frame ones; the method was immunoSEQ multiplex PCR. The data contain 150,000 to 200,000 clones, about 91% of them singletons. Sequenced material: blood. The receptors come from a man between 18 and 35 years old in good health.

Written as DNA, the CDR3 is TGTGCCAGCAGCTCTACCCAGGGGACTAGCGGGGCCTACGAGCAGTACTTC. This translates into CASSSTQGTSGAYEQYF. The rearrangement joins TRBV5-4 to TRBJ2-7; 13 nucleotides match TRBD2. Germline values: CDR1 SGHNT, CDR2 YYREEE (reference sequence). CDR3 length equals 17 residues. V lost 3 bases and J lost 2; bases outside the gene matches: 8.

Turning to this clone: Other DNA sequences within the sample encode an identical CDR3. This chain joins TRBV9 and TRBJ2-1; D uncertain. From germline, CDR1 is SGDLS and CDR2 YYNGEE. Between the trimmed V and J ends, which lost 0 bases and 8 bases, there was a span of 9 bases. The CDR3 runs to 13 residues. The CDR3 coding sequence is TGTGCCAGCAGCGTAGCGGGTCTTGATGAGCAGTTCTTC. Protein: CASSVAGLDEQFF.

CDR3 loop: CASSITGGTDTQYF. The CDR3 nucleotides are TGTGCCAGCAGCATTACAGGGGGCACAGATACGCAGTATTTT. The V call is TRBV7-9, the J call TRBJ2-3; the match to TRBD1 covers 7 bases. Per the germline V gene, CDR1 is SEHNR and CDR2 is FQNEAQ (reference sequence). This CDR3 contains 14 residues. V shed 5 bases and J 1 base; nucleotides not matched to a gene: 3.

The CDR3 sequence is CASSGTQGVFTGELFF. DNA of the CDR3: TGTGCCAGCAGCGGAACTCAAGGGGTGTTCACCGGGGAGCTGTTTTTT. This rearrangement joins TRBV2 to TRBJ2-2; perhaps TRBD1 as D (5 bases). V shed 6 bases and J shed 4 bases, with 18 bases lying between them. The CDR3 is made up of 16 amino acids. In germline, CDR1 is SNHLY, CDR2 FYNNEI.

The CDR3 DNA is TGTGCCAGCAGCTTGGACAGGGAGGGGAACACCATATATTTT. It yields the protein CASSLDREGNTIYF. The rearrangement joins TRBV5-4 to TRBJ1-3; D is possibly TRBD1 (6 bases). The germline V and J ends were trimmed by 0 bases and 7 bases, with 11 bases remaining between them. CDR3 size: 14 residues. CDR1 is SGHNT, CDR2 YYREEE, per germline (reference sequence).

J is TRBJ2-3 and V is TRBV5-1; possible D gene TRBD2, 6 bases. The germline gives CDR1 SGHRS, CDR2 YFSETQ. V lost 3 bases to trimming and J lost 8 bases, with 16 bases between them. CDR3 length: 14 amino acids. The CDR3 coding sequence is TGCGCCAGCAGCTCGGGGGATACTAGTAGTACGCAGTATTTT. It translates to CASSSGDTSSTQYF.

This chain links TRBV30 with TRBJ2-7; TRBD2 matches 7 bases. The CDR3 contains 14 residues. Per the germline V gene, CDR1 is GTSNPN and CDR2 is SVGIG (reference sequence). The ends lost 2 bases at V and 4 bases at J; junction bases unmatched: 8. DNA for the CDR3: TGTGCCTGGAGTTTGGGCGGGGGATTATACGAGCAGTACTTC. This encodes CAWSLGGGLYEQYF.

The chain employs TRBV7-2 and TRBJ1-1, with a weak D call TRBD1 (5 bases). CDR3 length: 15 amino acids. Trimming took off 4 bases at V and 1 base at J, with 13 bases between the two ends. Germline CDR1 and CDR2: SGHTA and FQGNSA. The CDR3 sequence: CASSYLTVSNTEAFF. The CDR3 DNA follows: TGTGCCAGCAGCTACCTGACAGTCTCGAACACTGAAGCTTTCTTT.

The chain employs TRBV4-2 and TRBJ2-5; D might be TRBD2 (6 bases). Germline-derived CDR1 and CDR2 are LGHNA and YNFKEQ. The CDR3 covers 14 residues. Trimming pared 0 bases from V and 5 bases from J, leaving 10 bases between. CDR3 nucleotide sequence: TGTGCCAGCAGCCAAGAGGTAGGAGGGGAGACCCAGTACTTC. It translates to CASSQEVGGETQYF.

V is TRBV12-5 and J is TRBJ2-2, with TRBD1 matching over 7 bases. From germline, CDR1 is LGHNT and CDR2 FRNRAP. CDR3 size: 18 residues. The V segment lost 0 bases and the J segment 2 bases; nucleotides outside the gene matches: 9. This CDR3 reads CASGLVTGTEGNTGELFF. The CDR3 DNA reads as TGTGCTAGTGGTTTGGTAACGGGGACAGAGGGAAACACCGGGGAGCTGTTTTTT.

The rearrangement links TRBV18 to TRBJ1-1; the match to TRBD1 covers 12 bases. This CDR3 spans 18 amino acids. Germline V gives CDR1 KGHSH, CDR2 LQKENI. Trimming at V came to 3 bases and at J to 4 bases, leaving 12 bases not matched to a gene. CDR3 amino acids: CASSPSGTGGPGGTEAFF. CDR3 coding DNA: TGTGCCAGCTCACCCTCGGGGACAGGGGGCCCAGGCGGCACTGAAGCTTTCTTT.

The chain has TRBV12-3 or TRBV12-4 and TRBJ1-2; TRBD1 matches at 7 bases. The CDR3 has 13 amino acids. Trimming at V came to 3 bases and at J to 6 bases, leaving 4 bases not matched to a gene. CDR3 sequence reads: CASSFDRVNGYTF. CDR3 nucleotide sequence: TGTGCCAGCAGTTTCGACAGGGTTAATGGCTACACCTTC.

Only a few counts were recorded for this clone. The chain recombines TRBV4-2 with TRBJ2-1; no firm D call. V lost 0 bases, J lost 9 bases, and 12 bases lay in between. This CDR3 region has 14 residues. Germline lookup yields CDR1 LGHNA and CDR2 YNFKEQ. The CDR3 loop reads CASSQDRATGEQFF. The DNA of the CDR3 is TGTGCCAGCAGCCAAGATAGGGCGACCGGTGAGCAGTTCTTC.

This chain connects TRBV5-1 to TRBJ2-7; TRBD1 agrees at 8 bases. Per germline, CDR1 SGHRS and CDR2 YFSETQ. The CDR3 consists of 15 residues. Trimming cost V 5 bases and J 1 base; bases outside gene matches: 8. The CDR3, as DNA: TGCGCCAGCAGGCCAACCGGACAGGGTTCCTACGAGCAGTACTTC. Translation gives CASRPTGQGSYEQYF.

J is TRBJ1-3 and V is TRBV24-1, with D unresolved. The CDR3 spans 14 residues. V was cut by 2 bases and J by 4 bases, with 8 bases left in between. Germline V gene data show CDR1 as KGHDR and CDR2 as SFDVKD. The chain's CDR3 is CATSDSADGNTIYF. CDR3 bases: TGTGCCACCAGTGATTCGGCAGACGGAAACACCATATATTTT.

The chain recombines TRBV28 with TRBJ1-2, with unresolved D. There are 13 residues in the CDR3. CDR1 is MDHEN, CDR2 SYDVKM, per germline. Trimming removed 7 bases at V and 2 bases at J, with 11 bases between. The CDR3 reads CASTMKLNYGYTF. CDR3 in DNA: TGTGCCAGCACCATGAAGCTCAACTATGGCTACACCTTC.

V is TRBV6-6 and J is TRBJ2-1; TRBD1 aligns across 12 bases. Germline V gives CDR1 MNHNY, CDR2 SVGAGI (reference sequence). Trimming cost V 6 bases and J 10 bases; bases outside gene matches: 10. The CDR3 is 15 residues long. CDR3 sequence reads: CASRGDRGLFIEQFF. The DNA for the CDR3 is TGTGCCAGCAGGGGGGACAGGGGGCTTTTCATCGAGCAGTTCTTC.

The V gene is TRBV28, the J gene TRBJ2-3; 8 nucleotides line up with TRBD2. The V and J ends lost 3 bases and 1 base, in that order; junction bases with no gene match: 9. The CDR3 extends over 17 amino acids. Germline loops: CDR1 MDHEN, CDR2 SYDVKM. The CDR3 sequence is CASSFSAGGQGTDTQYF. The CDR3 DNA reads TGTGCCAGCAGTTTTTCCGCGGGGGGACAAGGCACAGATACGCAGTATTTT.

This chain uses TRBV28 with TRBJ1-6; no definite D call. This CDR3 region has 16 residues. The germline V gene has CDR1 MDHEN and CDR2 SYDVKM. The V end lost 6 bases, the J end lost 1 base, and 13 bases lay between the germline ends. Written as DNA, the CDR3 is TGTGCCAGCAGGCCCAGGAGCGTGTCCTATAATTCACCCCTCCACTTT. The encoded protein is CASRPRSVSYNSPLHF. Full variable domain (outside the CDR3, taken from reference TRBV28 and TRBJ1-6): DVKVTQSSRYLVKRTGEKVFLECVQDMDHENMFWYRQDPGLGLRLIYFSYDVKMKEKGDIPEGYSVSREKKERFSLILESASTNQTSMYLCASRPRSVSYNSPLHFGNGTRLTVT.

The V gene is TRBV28, the J gene TRBJ2-3; D remains unclear. The V and J ends lost 2 bases and 0 bases respectively, with 15 bases between them. The CDR3 contains 17 residues. CDR1 is MDHEN, CDR2 SYDVKM, per germline. In nucleotides, the CDR3 is TGTGCCAGCAGTTTAATCTCGTTCGGTCCTAGCACAGATACGCAGTATTTT. Protein sequence: CASSLISFGPSTDTQYF.